This section outlines one TCR beta chain sequence together with its context. Its target is unknown. Germline V gene sequence: CDR1 SGHRS, CDR2 YFSETQ. CDR3 length: 17 residues. Deletions cut 1 base from V and 1 base from J, with 15 bases between. The data stem from a study of shared clonotypes between healthy human individuals. The study's findings and limits: It was only blood that was sampled, and tissue repertoires likely differ.

The authors ran the assay at deep level. Only in-frame clones appear in the TCRdb table, and some are missing; sequencing was by immunoSEQ multiplex PCR. The repertoire holds about 1.5 million clones, with 95% to 99% as singletons. CD4+ cells underwent separation, giving CD45RA+ naive and CD45RA-negative memory subsets. The material sequenced was naive CD4+ T cells sorted from blood. As to subset: CD45RA+ positively selected. The sequence came from a man aged 25-45 years in good health. J is TRBJ2-4 and V is TRBV5-1; D is unresolved. The CDR3: CASSLRSAFFAKNIQYF. In DNA form, the CDR3 reads TGCGCCAGCAGCTTGCGTTCCGCATTCTTCGCCAAAAACATTCAGTACTTC.